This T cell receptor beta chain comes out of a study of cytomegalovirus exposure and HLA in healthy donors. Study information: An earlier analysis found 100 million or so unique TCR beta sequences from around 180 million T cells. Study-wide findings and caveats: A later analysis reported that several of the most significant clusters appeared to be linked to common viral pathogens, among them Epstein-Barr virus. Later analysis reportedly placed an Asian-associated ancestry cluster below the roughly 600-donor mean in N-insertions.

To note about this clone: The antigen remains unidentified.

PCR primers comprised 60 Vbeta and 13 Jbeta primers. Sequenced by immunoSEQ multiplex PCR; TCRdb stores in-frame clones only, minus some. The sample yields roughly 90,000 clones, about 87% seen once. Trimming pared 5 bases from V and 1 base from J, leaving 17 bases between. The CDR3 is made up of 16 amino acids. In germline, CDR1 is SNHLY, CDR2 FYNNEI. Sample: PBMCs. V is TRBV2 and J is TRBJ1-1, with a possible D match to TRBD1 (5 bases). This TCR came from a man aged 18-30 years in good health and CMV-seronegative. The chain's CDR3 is CASSRDHRGGNTEAFF. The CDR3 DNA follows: TGTGCCAGCAGTAGGGACCATCGGGGGGGGAACACTGAAGCTTTCTTT.